A selection of T cell receptor beta chains follows, all from one sample in a study of cytomegalovirus exposure and HLA in healthy donors. Clones were sequenced by immunoSEQ multiplex PCR, and TCRdb holds only the in-frame ones, with some missing. The sample holds 100,000 to 150,000 clones; about 79% are singletons and the top ten take about 1.8%. Sequencing was done on a sample of PBMCs. The receptors here all came from a middle-aged man in good health and CMV-seronegative. Each CDR3 is given with its conserved first and last residue. Fields, in order: D gene, V gene, J gene, CDR3 DNA, CDR3 protein. A D gene is named only where the DNA matches it firmly.

>NA|TRBV5-1|TRBJ2-7
TGCGCCAGCAGCGCCGATGGAGGCTACGAGCAGTACTTC
CASSADGGYEQYF
>TRBD1|TRBV28|TRBJ1-6
TGTGCCAGCAGAACCACAGGGGATAGTTCACCCCTCCACTTT
CASRTTGDSSPLHF
>NA|TRBV6-5|TRBJ1-4
TGTGCCAGCAGGGCGGCGGTAACTAATGAAAAACTGTTTTTT
CASRAAVTNEKLFF
>NA|TRBV2|TRBJ1-1
TGTGCCAGCAGTGGCAGCACTGAAGCTTTCTTT
CASSGSTEAFF
>TRBD2|TRBV5-1|TRBJ2-7
TGCGCCAGCAGCTTGCCTAGCGGGGGGGCGGACGAGCAGTACTTC
CASSLPSGGADEQYF
>NA|TRBV10-3|TRBJ2-3
TGTGCCATCAGTGAGTATGGCAGCGGGACAGATACGCAGTATTTT
CAISEYGSGTDTQYF
>NA|TRBV15|TRBJ1-3
TGTGCCACCAGCAGACGATACAGACAGCCCTCCGGTGGTGCCATATATTTT
CATSRRYRQPSGGAIYF
>NA|TRBV4-1|TRBJ2-2
TGCGCCAGCAGCCAAAGGGCATCCGGGACGGAGGGTAGCGGGGAGCTGTTTTTT
CASSQRASGTEGSGELFF
>NA|TRBV14|TRBJ2-3
TGTGCCAGCAATGAGTTTAGCACAGATACGCAGTATTTT
CASNEFSTDTQYF
>NA|TRBV18|TRBJ2-6
TGTGCCAGCTCAACCACACCGAGTTACAGCTCTGGGGCCAACGTCCTGACTTTC
CASSTTPSYSSGANVLTF